These 29 T cell receptor beta chains were all obtained from the same sample, sequenced in a study of Graves' ophthalmopathy and Graves' hyperthyroidism. RNA transcripts yielded amplified TCR beta CDR3 regions. The first round was an RT-PCR with HTBI primers, and the second round was a multiplex PCR. One entry per CDR3 protein results from TCRdb running MiXCR on the multiplex PCR reads. The sample comprises some 160,000 distinct CDR3 sequences, roughly 36% of which are singletons, and less than 9.5% rests with the top ten. The sample taken for sequencing was peripheral blood. The receptors were gathered from a man under 40 with Graves' ophthalmopathy.

This clonotype showed up many times. The V call is TRBV12-3 or TRBV12-4, the J call TRBJ2-7; the D gene is possibly TRBD1 (5 bases). Deletions cut 4 bases from V and 3 bases from J, with 16 bases between. The CDR3 is 15 amino acids. CDR3 residues: CASSSHTDSLYEQYF. Written as DNA, the CDR3 is TGTGCCAGCAGTTCACACACCGACAGCCTCTACGAGCAGTACTTC.

The J gene is TRBJ1-2, the V gene TRBV7-2; D remains ambiguous. V gave up 4 bases and J gave up 3 bases, with 9 bases separating them. Per the germline V gene, CDR1 is SGHTA and CDR2 is FQGNSA. This CDR3 is built from 13 residues. CDR3 amino acids: CASSYGYYYGYTF. The DNA for the CDR3 is TGTGCCAGCAGCTACGGCTATTACTATGGCTACACCTTC.

This clonotype was observed at least ten times. The gene calls are TRBV6-2 or TRBV6-3 and TRBJ2-7; the match to TRBD2 covers 13 bases. V was clipped by 5 bases and J by 8 bases; unmatched bases: 6. This CDR3 region has 14 residues. Germline CDR1 reads MNHEY; CDR2 reads SVGEGT. For the CDR3, the DNA is TGTGCCAGCAGTCGGACTAGCGGGAGTAGGAAGCAGTACTTC. This sequence encodes CASSRTSGSRKQYF.

This clonotype was seen ten or more times. CDR3 coding DNA: TGTGCCAGCAGTGACAGCGGGGGGGGCACTGAAGCTTTCTTT. Translated: CASSDSGGGTEAFF. The chain links TRBV6-1 to TRBJ1-1; possibly TRBD1 for D (5 bases). The V gene lost 3 bases and the J gene lost 4 bases, with 12 bases spanning the gap. CDR3 length: 14 residues. Germline CDR1 reads MNHNS; CDR2 reads SASEGT.

There are many counts of this clonotype. CDR3 in amino acids: CASSFLGETQYF. CDR3 nucleotide sequence: TGTGCCAGCAGTTTTTTGGGGGAGACCCAGTACTTC. The V call is TRBV12-3 or TRBV12-4, the J call TRBJ2-5; D unresolved. Trimming stripped 3 bases from V and 5 bases from J, with 7 bases between. This CDR3 has 12 amino acids.

This chain uses TRBV29-1 with TRBJ1-5; TRBD1 agrees at 7 bases. From germline, CDR1 is SQVTM and CDR2 ANQGSEA. The V and J ends lost 4 bases and 7 bases, in that order; junction bases with no gene match: 4. The CDR3 consists of 12 residues. CDR3 amino acids: CSVGTGGQPQHF. For the CDR3, the DNA is TGCAGCGTTGGGACAGGAGGACAGCCCCAGCATTTT.

The chain uses TRBV2 and TRBJ2-5; possibly TRBD1 for D (6 bases). The CDR3 loop spans 13 amino acids. Trimming stripped 6 bases from V and 2 bases from J, with 10 bases between. Germline CDR1 SNHLY, CDR2 FYNNEI. CDR3 amino acids: CASSNGQQETQYF. CDR3 DNA sequence: TGTGCCAGCAGCAACGGACAGCAAGAGACCCAGTACTTC.

This clonotype was recorded many times. This chain links TRBV19 with TRBJ1-1, with D hard to call. Trimming removed 6 bases from V and 3 bases from J, with 8 bases in between. CDR1 is LNHDA and CDR2 is SQIVND in the germline V gene (reference sequence). This CDR3 contains 12 residues. DNA of the CDR3: TGTGCCAGTAGCTCGAGTTACACTGAAGCTTTCTTT. Translated, it gives CASSSSYTEAFF.

This clonotype has only a few counts. This chain uses TRBV6-2 or TRBV6-3 with TRBJ2-7, with 7 bases lining up with TRBD1. The germline V gene has CDR1 MNHEY and CDR2 SVGEGT. The trim removed 4 bases at V and 5 bases at J, leaving 8 bases unmatched. The CDR3 is made up of 14 amino acids. CDR3 loop: CASSSNYRGDEQYF. The DNA for the CDR3 is TGTGCCAGCAGTTCCAATTACAGGGGTGACGAGCAGTACTTC.

This clonotype was seen repeatedly, ten times or more. The chain employs TRBV10-3 and TRBJ2-5; D may correspond to TRBD1 or TRBD2 (5 bases each). Germline V lookup: CDR1 ENHRY, CDR2 SYGVKD. Trimming cost V 7 bases and J 1 base, with 13 bases left between them. CDR3 length: 14 residues. The CDR3 loop reads CAINRDPVQETQYF. CDR3 sequence (DNA): TGTGCCATCAACCGGGACCCGGTCCAAGAGACCCAGTACTTC.

The rearrangement links TRBV4-3 to TRBJ1-1; TRBD1 aligns across 7 bases. The CDR3 totals 14 residues. CDR1 LGHNA and CDR2 YSLEER come from the germline V gene. Germline trimming cut 3 bases from V and 5 bases from J; bases unmatched to any gene: 6. For the CDR3, the DNA is TGCGCCAGCAGCCAGCCGGGACAGTGGACTGAAGCTTTCTTT. Its protein product is CASSQPGQWTEAFF.

At least ten counts were recorded for this clonotype. The chain has TRBV2 and TRBJ1-2, with no clear D. The CDR3 is 11 residues long. The germline V and J ends were trimmed by 0 bases and 12 bases, with 8 bases remaining between them. CDR1 is SNHLY and CDR2 is FYNNEI in the germline V gene. CDR3 region: CASSEAVWDTF. The CDR3 DNA is TGTGCCAGCAGTGAAGCTGTTTGGGACACCTTC.

The rearrangement joins TRBV28 to TRBJ1-1; D is unclear. Between the trimmed V and J ends, which lost 6 bases and 2 bases, there was a span of 13 bases. The CDR3 extends over 14 amino acids. Germline values: CDR1 MDHEN, CDR2 SYDVKM. CDR3 in amino acids: CASREGTRNTEAFF. CDR3 nucleotides: TGTGCCAGCAGGGAGGGTACTCGAAACACTGAAGCTTTCTTT. Full variable domain (remainder filled in from reference TRBV28 and TRBJ1-1): DVKVTQSSRYLVKRTGEKVFLECVQDMDHENMFWYRQDPGLGLRLIYFSYDVKMKEKGDIPEGYSVSREKKERFSLILESASTNQTSMYLCASREGTRNTEAFFGQGTRLTVV.

The sample holds many counts of this clonotype. The chain employs TRBV6-2 or TRBV6-3 and TRBJ2-7; TRBD1 matches 12 bases. The CDR3 has 15 amino acids. Trimming took 6 bases from V and 7 from J; bases not matched to a gene: 10. Germline loops: CDR1 MNHEY, CDR2 SVGEGT. CDR3 sequence reads: CASSPPGQGAFEQYF. The CDR3 bases are TGTGCCAGCAGCCCACCGGGACAGGGGGCGTTTGAGCAGTACTTC.

To note about this clonotype: One end of the junction fails to match germline, which may point to a read error. DNA for the CDR3: TGCGCCAGCAGTGAACCCCAGGGTACTGAAGCTTTCTTT. Its protein is CASSEPQGTEAFF. The chain links TRBV6-1 to TRBJ1-1, with D possibly TRBD1 on 5 matching bases. Germline CDR1 and CDR2: MNHNS and SASEGT. The CDR3 is made up of 13 amino acids.

This clonotype came up many times. V gene TRBV7-2 combines with J gene TRBJ1-2; 9 bases agree with TRBD1. Losses at the gene ends were 5 bases for V and 7 bases for J; bases not matched to a gene: 8. Per the germline V gene, CDR1 is SGHTA and CDR2 is FQGNSA. CDR3 length: 14 amino acids. Here the CDR3 reads CASSPDRGMGGYTF. The CDR3 coding sequence is TGTGCCAGCAGCCCTGACAGGGGGATGGGTGGCTACACCTTC.

This clonotype appeared a single time. The V and J genes are TRBV7-2 and TRBJ2-5, with D uncertain. V was shortened by 2 bases and J by 4 bases, with 14 bases between the two germline ends. The CDR3 spans 15 residues. The V gene's germline CDR1 is SGHTA and CDR2 FQGNSA. The CDR3: CASSLWGSVVETQYF. Here the CDR3 DNA reads TGTGCCAGCAGCTTATGGGGAAGTGTAGTAGAGACCCAGTACTTC.

This clonotype was counted at least ten times. The genes are TRBV11-2 and TRBJ2-5; TRBD1 matches 10 bases. V was pared by 4 bases and J by 5 bases, with 13 bases of the junction left unmatched. Per the germline V gene, CDR1 is SGHAT and CDR2 is FQNNGV. This CDR3 is built from 17 residues. The CDR3 here is CASSSRWGQGYGETQYF. The CDR3 region has the DNA TGTGCCAGCAGCTCCCGCTGGGGACAGGGGTATGGTGAGACCCAGTACTTC.

The V gene is TRBV28, the J gene TRBJ2-5; D is possibly TRBD1 or TRBD2 (5 bases each). Germline V gives CDR1 MDHEN, CDR2 SYDVKM. The CDR3 is 14 amino acids. Trimming removed 4 bases from V and 4 bases from J, with 13 bases in between. The CDR3 here is CASSSQGGPETQYF. The CDR3 DNA is TGTGCCAGCAGTTCCCAGGGCGGGCCAGAGACCCAGTACTTC.

The sample holds many counts of this clonotype. This rearrangement joins TRBV27 to TRBJ1-2, with a possible D match to TRBD1 (5 bases). In germline, CDR1 is MNHEY, CDR2 SMNVEV (reference sequence). V dropped 2 bases and J dropped 8 bases, with 9 bases sitting between them. The CDR3 runs to 12 residues. As DNA, the CDR3 is TGTGCCAGCAGTTTAACGGGGCTCGGCTACACCTTC. Translation gives CASSLTGLGYTF.

The CDR3 DNA follows: TGTGCCAGCAGCTTAAAGTTTTTCTCCTACGAGCAGTACTTC. As protein: CASSLKFFSYEQYF. The chain uses TRBV7-2 and TRBJ2-7; no firm D call. V was clipped by 2 bases and J by 0 bases, with 8 bases between them. The CDR3 covers 14 residues. Looked up from germline, CDR1 is SGHTA and CDR2 is FQGNSA. Drawing the rest from reference TRBV7-2 and TRBJ2-7, the complete variable domain is GAGVSQSPSNKVTEKGKDVELRCDPISGHTALYWYRQSLGQGLEFLIYFQGNSAPDKSGLPSDRFSAERTGGSVSTLTIQRTQQEDSAVYLCASSLKFFSYEQYFGPGTRLTVT.

J is TRBJ1-1 and V is TRBV11-2; D is uncertain. V lost 5 bases, J lost 0 bases, and 13 bases lay in between. The germline gives CDR1 SGHAT, CDR2 FQNNGV. The CDR3 has 15 residues. The CDR3 sequence: CASSPAGGMNTEAFF. In DNA form, the CDR3 reads TGTGCCAGCAGCCCGGCAGGCGGCATGAACACTGAAGCTTTCTTT.

This clonotype was counted ten times or more. The V gene is TRBV11-2, the J gene TRBJ2-4, with 13 bases fitting TRBD2. J was trimmed by 6 bases and V by 4 bases; bases with no gene match: 12. The CDR3 sequence is 18 residues long. Germline V gene lookup returns CDR1 SGHAT and CDR2 FQNNGV. DNA of the CDR3: TGTGCCAGCAGCTCCTCAAGACTAGCGGGGGGCGGAGGAAACATTCAGTACTTC. This codes for CASSSSRLAGGGGNIQYF.

This clonotype was seen ten or more times. This chain joins TRBV14 and TRBJ2-2; TRBD2 aligns across 7 bases. CDR1 and CDR2 (germline): SGHDN, FVKESK. CDR3 size: 15 residues. V dropped 6 bases and J dropped 2; count of bases not matched to a gene: 6. CDR3: CASRRLAPNTGELFF. In DNA, the CDR3 is TGTGCCAGCAGGCGACTAGCCCCTAACACCGGGGAGCTGTTTTTT.

This clonotype was observed at least ten times. The V and J genes are TRBV14 and TRBJ2-5; possible D gene TRBD1, 6 bases. The CDR3 covers 14 residues. The germline gives CDR1 SGHDN, CDR2 FVKESK. V lost 0 bases and J 4 bases, leaving 9 bases between the germline ends. In DNA form, the CDR3 reads TGTGCCAGCAGCCAAGATCAGGGGAGAGAGACCCAGTACTTC. Protein sequence: CASSQDQGRETQYF.

The V call is TRBV29-1, the J call TRBJ1-6; a weak D match, TRBD1 (5 bases). This CDR3 spans 13 amino acids. Per germline, CDR1 SQVTM and CDR2 ANQGSEA. Trimming left V 6 bases short and J 0 bases short, with 6 bases between. The CDR3 protein is CSVTASYNSPLHF. Here the CDR3 DNA reads TGCAGCGTGACAGCCTCCTATAATTCACCCCTCCACTTT. The whole variable domain, filled in from reference TRBV29-1 and TRBJ1-6, reads SAVISQKPSRDICQRGTSLTIQCQVDSQVTMMFWYRQQPGQSLTLIATANQGSEATYESGFVIDKFPISRPNLTFSTLTVSNMSPEDSSIYLCSVTASYNSPLHFGNGTRLTVT.

The gene calls are TRBV6-2 or TRBV6-3 and TRBJ2-7, with 10 bases identical to TRBD2. Trimming removed 7 bases from V and 7 bases from J; junction bases left unmatched: 7. The CDR3 contains 13 residues. Looked up from germline, CDR1 is MNHEY and CDR2 is SVGEGT. As DNA, the CDR3 is TGTGCCAGCACCCGGAAACTAGCGGGAGAGCAGTACTTC. This sequence encodes CASTRKLAGEQYF.

The chain recombines TRBV2 with TRBJ2-7; D uncertain. Trimming shortened V by 7 bases and J by 2 bases, and 12 bases separated the two germline ends. The CDR3 has 13 residues. Germline V lookup: CDR1 SNHLY, CDR2 FYNNEI. The CDR3 loop is CASKGSHPYEQYF. DNA of the CDR3: TGTGCCAGCAAGGGCAGCCACCCCTACGAGCAGTACTTC.

This clonotype was seen ten or more times. The chain's CDR3 is CASSYSIAVPVSSPLHF. In DNA form, the CDR3 reads TGTGCCAGCAGTTACTCGATAGCGGTTCCCGTCAGTTCACCCCTCCACTTT. The chain recombines TRBV6-2 or TRBV6-3 with TRBJ1-6, with unresolved D. The V gene lost 0 bases and the J gene lost 9 bases, with 18 bases spanning the gap. Germline V gene sequence: CDR1 MNHEY, CDR2 SVGEGT. This CDR3 region has 17 residues.